Each of the 14 T cell receptor beta chains below was sequenced from the same sample in a study of patients and donors after allogeneic stem cell transplantation. TCRdb called the RT-PCR reads again in MiXCR, with one record for every CDR3 protein. The table has about 960,000 distinct CDR3 sequences, more than 15% seen once; the top ten hold roughly 6.4%. The sample taken for sequencing was blood, either unsorted or a sorted T cell fraction (not recorded which). All receptors derive from a human donor who was either an allogeneic HSCT recipient or a stem cell or donor lymphocyte infusion donor (not recorded which). It is not recorded whose cells these are; they may come from a transplant donor.

This chain connects TRBV20-1 to TRBJ2-7; 8 positions match TRBD2. CDR1 is DFQATT and CDR2 is SNEGSKA in the germline V gene (reference sequence). After removal of 0 bases from V and 0 bases from J, the junction contained 4 bases not matched to a gene. This CDR3 comprises 15 residues. The CDR3, as DNA: TGCAGTGCTAGAGATCGGCTAGCGGGCTCCTACGAGCAGTACTTC. Protein product: CSARDRLAGSYEQYF.

This clonotype has a handful of counts. CDR3: CSIRRAGQGRYSNQPQHF. The CDR3 nucleotides are TGCAGCATACGAAGGGCGGGACAGGGGCGCTATAGCAATCAGCCCCAGCATTTT. The rearrangement uses TRBV29-1 and TRBJ1-5; 10 positions agree with TRBD1. Looked up from germline, CDR1 is SQVTM and CDR2 is ANQGSEA. This CDR3 is 18 amino acids long. The V segment lost 8 bases and the J segment 0 bases; nucleotides outside the gene matches: 16.

There are a few counts of this clonotype. The CDR3 sequence: CASSLKGEAFF. The CDR3, as DNA: TGCGCCAGCAGTTTGAAAGGTGAAGCTTTCTTT. V usage is TRBV5-1 and J usage is TRBJ1-1; D unresolved. V lost 5 bases and J lost 7, with 9 bases in between. Germline CDR1 SGHRS, CDR2 YFSETQ. This CDR3 is 11 amino acids long.

In its sample, this clonotype was seen many times. This rearrangement joins TRBV29-1 to TRBJ1-3; D is perhaps TRBD1 (5 bases). The CDR3 has 13 residues. Germline V gene sequence: CDR1 SQVTM, CDR2 ANQGSEA. V was trimmed by 7 bases and J by 4 bases, leaving 14 bases between them. This chain's CDR3 is CSGTTGRGNTIYF. In DNA, the CDR3 is TGCAGCGGCACAACAGGTAGAGGAAACACCATATATTTT.

This clonotype was found many times. The chain uses TRBV11-2 and TRBJ2-3; 7 bases are a match to TRBD2. Germline loops: CDR1 SGHAT, CDR2 FQNNGV. V lost 1 base and J lost 2; bases outside the gene matches: 3. The CDR3 sequence is 15 residues long. The CDR3 is CASSLVLADTDTQYF. The DNA for the CDR3 is TGTGCCAGCAGCTTAGTTCTAGCGGACACAGATACGCAGTATTTT. Variable domain in full (rest from reference TRBV11-2 and TRBJ2-3): EAGVAQSPRYKIIEKRQSVAFWCNPISGHATLYWYQQILGQGPKLLIQFQNNGVVDDSQLPKDRFSAERLKGVDSTLKIQPAKLEDSAVYLCASSLVLADTDTQYFGPGTRLTVL.

This chain connects TRBV7-2 to TRBJ2-7; D is undetermined. V was shortened by 5 bases and J by 6 bases, with 8 bases between the two germline ends. Germline lookup yields CDR1 SGHTA and CDR2 FQGNSA. The CDR3 runs 11 residues. CDR3 sequence reads: CASSPDGEQYF. CDR3 in DNA: TGTGCCAGCAGCCCGGACGGCGAGCAGTACTTC.

The chain employs TRBV7-6 and TRBJ2-7; TRBD2 matches 10 bases. CDR1 and CDR2 (germline): SGHVS, FNYEAQ. The V gene end was trimmed by 5 bases and the J gene end by 5 bases; junction bases not matched to a gene: 6. This CDR3 is built from 14 residues. The CDR3 is CASSPAGGPDEQYF. The DNA for the CDR3 is TGTGCCAGCAGCCCAGCGGGAGGGCCCGACGAGCAGTACTTC.

The J gene is TRBJ1-2, the V gene TRBV27; no firm D call. V was shortened by 3 bases and J by 4 bases, with 12 bases between the two germline ends. The CDR3 covers 14 residues. CDR1 and CDR2 from the germline V gene are MNHEY and SMNVEV (reference sequence). Here the CDR3 reads CASSFSQEVYGYTF. In nucleotides, the CDR3 is TGTGCCAGCAGTTTTTCACAAGAGGTCTATGGCTACACCTTC.

The chain is built from TRBV27 and TRBJ1-5, with a weak D call TRBD1 (5 bases). The germline V gene encodes CDR1 MNHEY and CDR2 SMNVEV (reference sequence). V was pared by 3 bases and J by 0 bases, with 15 bases between. CDR3 size: 17 residues. Here the CDR3 DNA reads TGTGCCAGCAGTTTTCGAGGGGCCCAACCTAGCAATCAGCCCCAGCATTTT. This gives the protein CASSFRGAQPSNQPQHF.

This clonotype has ten or more counts. The genes are TRBV12-3 or TRBV12-4 and TRBJ1-2; 7 bases agree with TRBD1. The J segment lost 8 bases and the V segment lost 3 bases, leaving 9 bases of the junction unmatched. This CDR3 has 14 residues. CDR3 in DNA: TGTGCCAGCAGTTTCACAGGGGATTTGACGGGCTACACCTTC. Protein: CASSFTGDLTGYTF.

The V gene is TRBV12-3 or TRBV12-4, the J gene TRBJ2-3, with 9 bases that match TRBD2. With V trimmed by 3 bases and J by 2 bases, 3 bases remained unmatched. The CDR3 has 15 residues. The CDR3 DNA reads as TGTGCCAGCAGTTTTGCGGGGGGGCCCACAGATACGCAGTATTTT. Amino acids: CASSFAGGPTDTQYF.

Only a few counts were recorded for this clonotype. The chain has TRBV2 and TRBJ1-4; 9 bases match TRBD1. Germline values: CDR1 SNHLY, CDR2 FYNNEI. The junction had 7 bases not matched to a gene; V was cut back by 8 bases and J by 3 bases. The CDR3 length is 15 residues. The CDR3 spells CASDLNRGPNEKLFF. Here the CDR3 DNA reads TGTGCCAGCGACCTCAACAGGGGGCCTAATGAAAAACTGTTTTTT.

The J gene is TRBJ1-3, the V gene TRBV15; D remains ambiguous. CDR1 is LNHNV and CDR2 is YYDKDF in the germline V gene (reference sequence). The V end lost 5 bases, the J end lost 0 bases, and 14 bases lay between the germline ends. This CDR3 region has 16 residues. The CDR3 DNA reads TGTGCCACCAGCCGAACGGGCGGGCGCTCTGGAAACACCATATATTTT. It codes for CATSRTGGRSGNTIYF.

The chain employs TRBV4-2 and TRBJ1-1, with no clear D. Germline V lookup: CDR1 LGHNA, CDR2 YNFKEQ. The CDR3 loop spans 15 amino acids. Trimming left V 0 bases short and J 1 base short, with 9 bases between. In DNA form, the CDR3 reads TGTGCCAGCAGCCAAGAATCGACAACGAACACTGAAGCTTTCTTT. Protein: CASSQESTTNTEAFF.